This T cell receptor beta chain was identified during a study of blood T cell repertoires in COVID-19 (dated by TCRdb to about 2020). Concerning the study at large: Samples covering the acute and convalescent phases of COVID-19 were provided by collaborators in the United States, Italy and Spain. The material from the prospective study consisted of cDNA or gDNA derived from T cells, B-cell-depleted T cells, or PBMCs. The samples were drawn from two sources: the first 160 participants of the ongoing ImmuneRACE study, and about 1,300 subjects contributed by 6 global collaborators. Where available, HLA class I and class II types were taken from metadata supplied by the sample provider and were not determined by assay-based typing. A de-identified subject ID, COVID-19 status, age in years and sex were almost always included in the sample metadata. The repertoires were released in a freely available public database meant as a resource for research on the immune response to SARS-CoV-2. Subjects who had been exposed to COVID-19, were actively infected with it, or had recovered from it provided the deeply sampled blood TCRbeta repertoires that made up the dataset. Overall results and qualifications from the work: The quantity of clinical and demographic metadata differed by source and by participant and was supplied without curation.

Cut back by 5 bases and 3 bases, the V and J ends lie 10 bases apart. CDR3 length: 14 amino acids, cysteine to phenylalanine. Left in the record is the CDR3 DNA by itself, 42 bases read in frame from the first base. In the germline V gene (reference sequence), CDR1 corresponds to SGHAT and CDR2 to FQDESV. TCRbeta CDR3 regions were amplified from genomic DNA using the immunoSEQ Assay, a bias-controlled multiplex PCR. From the authors' description of their analysis: The number of nucleated cells in each sample was estimated from the amplification of reference gene primers within the assay. To quantify the absolute abundance of each unique TCRbeta CDR3 rearrangement, sequence reads were collapsed and filtered. Productive Simpson clonality was computed per sample as the square root of Simpson's diversity index over productive rearrangements. TCRdb stores this immuneACCESS table with in-frame sequences only. Part of the clones is absent; in the studies checked, under half of the shortfall reflects unresolved V genes, and no reason is known for the rest. For V, J and clone size, that table is used; D and trimming come from the DNA. For this sample there are some 130,000 clones; more than 85% appear just once. The ten largest clones add up to less than 4.5% of the sample.

One collaborating source in Seattle enrolled patients during active infection and followed them longitudinally through the course of disease. Each collaborating institution followed its own protocols to collect whole blood in K2EDTA tubes. For TCRbeta analysis, collaborators shipped samples as frozen whole blood, isolated PBMCs, or DNA extracted from either of those sample types. Concerning this clone itself: Its antigen is unknown. Base qualities were left out, and no much larger clone turns up one base away.

The rearrangement combines TRBV11-1 with TRBJ2-2; a tentative D call is TRBD1 (6 bases match). This receptor was obtained from a man aged 55 to 70 with COVID-19, enrolled during active disease. The sequencing input was peripheral blood. Read as DNA, the sequence is TGTGCCAGCAGCCCGGACAGCCACACCGGGGAGCTGTTTTTT. This codes for CASSPDSHTGELFF.